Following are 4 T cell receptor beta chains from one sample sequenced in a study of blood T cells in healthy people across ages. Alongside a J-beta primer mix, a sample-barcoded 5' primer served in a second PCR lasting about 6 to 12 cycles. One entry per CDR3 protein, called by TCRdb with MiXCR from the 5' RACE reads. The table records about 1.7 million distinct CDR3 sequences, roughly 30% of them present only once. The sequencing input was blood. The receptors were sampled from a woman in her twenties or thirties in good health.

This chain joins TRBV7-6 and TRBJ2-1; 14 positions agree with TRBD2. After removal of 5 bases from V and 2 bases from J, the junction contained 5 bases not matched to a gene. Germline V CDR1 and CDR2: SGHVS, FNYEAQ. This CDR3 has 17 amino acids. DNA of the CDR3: TGTGCCAGCAGCCCGGGACTAGCGGGAGACGCCTACAATGAGCAGTTCTTC. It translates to CASSPGLAGDAYNEQFF.

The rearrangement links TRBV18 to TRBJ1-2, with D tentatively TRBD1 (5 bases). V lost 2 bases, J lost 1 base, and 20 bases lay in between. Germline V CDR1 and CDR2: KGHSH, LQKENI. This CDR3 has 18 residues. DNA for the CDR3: TGTGCCAGCTCACCAGATCTCCCAGGACGGACATTTAACTATGGCTACACCTTC. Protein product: CASSPDLPGRTFNYGYTF.

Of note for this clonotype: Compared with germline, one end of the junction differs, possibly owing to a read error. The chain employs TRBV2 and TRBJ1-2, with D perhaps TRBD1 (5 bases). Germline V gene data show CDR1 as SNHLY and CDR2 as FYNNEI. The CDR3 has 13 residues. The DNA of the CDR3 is TGTGCCGGCAGAGAGACCGGACACGCGGGCTACACCTTC. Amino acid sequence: CAGRETGHAGYTF.

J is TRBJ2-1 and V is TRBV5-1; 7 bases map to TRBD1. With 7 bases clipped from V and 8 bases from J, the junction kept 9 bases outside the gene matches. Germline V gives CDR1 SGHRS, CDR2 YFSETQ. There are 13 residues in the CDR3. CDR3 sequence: CASCWTGPDEQFF. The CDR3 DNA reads TGCGCCAGCTGCTGGACAGGCCCCGATGAGCAGTTCTTC.